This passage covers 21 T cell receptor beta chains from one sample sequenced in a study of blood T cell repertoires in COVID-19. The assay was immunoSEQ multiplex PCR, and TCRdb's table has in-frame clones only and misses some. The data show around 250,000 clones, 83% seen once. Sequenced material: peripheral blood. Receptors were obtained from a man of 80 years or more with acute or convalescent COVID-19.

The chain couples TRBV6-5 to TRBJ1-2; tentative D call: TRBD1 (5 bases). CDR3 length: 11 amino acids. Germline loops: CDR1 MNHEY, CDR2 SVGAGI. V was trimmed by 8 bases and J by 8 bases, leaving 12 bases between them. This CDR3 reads CASWGGDGYTF. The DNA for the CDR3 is TGTGCCAGCTGGGGGGGGGACGGCTACACCTTC.

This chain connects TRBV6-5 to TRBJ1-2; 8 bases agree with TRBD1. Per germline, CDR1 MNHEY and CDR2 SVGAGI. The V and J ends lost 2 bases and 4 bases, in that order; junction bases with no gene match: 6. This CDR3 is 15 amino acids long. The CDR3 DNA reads TGTGCCAGCAGTTACGCGATACAGGGGGTCTATGGCTACACCTTC. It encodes CASSYAIQGVYGYTF.

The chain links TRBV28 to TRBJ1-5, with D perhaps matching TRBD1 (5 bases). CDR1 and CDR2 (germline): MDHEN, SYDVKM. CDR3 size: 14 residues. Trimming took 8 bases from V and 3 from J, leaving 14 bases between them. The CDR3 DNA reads TGTGCCAGCTCCCATGGGGCCAACAATCAGCCCCAGCATTTT. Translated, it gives CASSHGANNQPQHF.

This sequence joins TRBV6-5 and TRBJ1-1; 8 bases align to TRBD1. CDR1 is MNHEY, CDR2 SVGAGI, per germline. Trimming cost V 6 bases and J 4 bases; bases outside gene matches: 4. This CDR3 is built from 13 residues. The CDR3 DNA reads TGTGCCAGCAGACAGGGGGTGAGCACTGAAGCTTTCTTT. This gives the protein CASRQGVSTEAFF.

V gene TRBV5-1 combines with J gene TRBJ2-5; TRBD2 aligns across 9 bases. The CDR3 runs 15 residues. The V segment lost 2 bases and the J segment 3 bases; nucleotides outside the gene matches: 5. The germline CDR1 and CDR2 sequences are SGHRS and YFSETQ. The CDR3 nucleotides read TGCGCCAGCAGCTTCCGGCGGGGGGGCGAAGAGACCCAGTACTTC. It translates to CASSFRRGGEETQYF.

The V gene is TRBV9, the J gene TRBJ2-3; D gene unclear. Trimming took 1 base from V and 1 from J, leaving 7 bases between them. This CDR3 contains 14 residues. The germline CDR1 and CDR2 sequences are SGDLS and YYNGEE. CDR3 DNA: TGTGCCAGCAGCGTATGGTCAGGCACAGATACGCAGTATTTT. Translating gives CASSVWSGTDTQYF.

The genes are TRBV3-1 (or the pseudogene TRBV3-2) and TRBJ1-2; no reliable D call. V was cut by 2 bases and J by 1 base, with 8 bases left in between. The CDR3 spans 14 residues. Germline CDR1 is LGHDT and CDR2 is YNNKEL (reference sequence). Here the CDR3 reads CASSQLEINYGYTF. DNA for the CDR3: TGTGCCAGCAGCCAACTAGAGATTAACTATGGCTACACCTTC.

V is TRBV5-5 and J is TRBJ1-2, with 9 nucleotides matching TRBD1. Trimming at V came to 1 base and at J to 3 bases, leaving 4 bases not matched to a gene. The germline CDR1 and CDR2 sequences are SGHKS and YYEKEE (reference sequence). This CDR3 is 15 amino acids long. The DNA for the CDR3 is TGTGCCAGCAGCTTGACAGGGGGCTGGGACTATGGCTACACCTTC. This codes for CASSLTGGWDYGYTF.

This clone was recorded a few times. CDR3 loop: CASSRRNLSSGNTIYF. The DNA for the CDR3 is TGCGCCAGCAGCCGCCGTAACCTTAGCTCTGGAAACACCATATATTTT. The chain has TRBV4-1 and TRBJ1-3; no clear D gene. Germline CDR1 is MGHRA and CDR2 is YSYEKL. CDR3 size: 16 residues. Between the trimmed V and J ends, which lost 4 bases and 0 bases, there was a span of 13 bases.

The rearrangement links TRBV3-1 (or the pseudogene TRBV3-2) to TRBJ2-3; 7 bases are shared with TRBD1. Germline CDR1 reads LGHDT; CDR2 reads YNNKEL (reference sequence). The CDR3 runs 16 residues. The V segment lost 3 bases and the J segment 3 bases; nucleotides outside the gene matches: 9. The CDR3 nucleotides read TGTGCCAGCAGCCATACCAACAGGGGCGGTACAGATACGCAGTATTTT. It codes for CASSHTNRGGTDTQYF.

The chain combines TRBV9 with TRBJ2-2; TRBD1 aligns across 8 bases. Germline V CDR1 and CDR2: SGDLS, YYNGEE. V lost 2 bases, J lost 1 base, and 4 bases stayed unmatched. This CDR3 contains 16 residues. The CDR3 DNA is TGTGCCAGCAGCGTTAACAGGGGGTTGAACACCGGGGAGCTGTTTTTT. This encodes CASSVNRGLNTGELFF.

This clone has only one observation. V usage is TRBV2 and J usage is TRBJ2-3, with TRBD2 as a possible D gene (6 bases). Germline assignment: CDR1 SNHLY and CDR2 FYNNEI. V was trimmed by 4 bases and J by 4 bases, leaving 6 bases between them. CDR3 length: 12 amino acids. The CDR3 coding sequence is TGTGCCAGCAGTGGACTAGCAGATACGCAGTATTTT. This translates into CASSGLADTQYF. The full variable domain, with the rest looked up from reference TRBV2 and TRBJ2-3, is EPEVTQTPSHQVTQMGQEVILRCVPISNHLYFYWYRQILGQKVEFLVSFYNNEISEKSEIFDDQFSVERPDGSNFTLKIRSTKLEDSAMYFCASSGLADTQYFGPGTRLTVL.

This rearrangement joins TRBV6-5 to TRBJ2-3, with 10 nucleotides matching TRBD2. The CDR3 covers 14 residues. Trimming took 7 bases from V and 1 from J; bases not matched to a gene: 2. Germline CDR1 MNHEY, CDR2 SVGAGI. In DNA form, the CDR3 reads TGTGCCAGCACAGCGGGGGGGCGCACAGATACGCAGTATTTT. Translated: CASTAGGRTDTQYF.

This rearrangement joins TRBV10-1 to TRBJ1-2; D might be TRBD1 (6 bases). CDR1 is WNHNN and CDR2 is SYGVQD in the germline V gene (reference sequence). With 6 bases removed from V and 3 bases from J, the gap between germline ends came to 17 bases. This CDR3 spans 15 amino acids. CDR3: CASSPGQPGDYGYTF. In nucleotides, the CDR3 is TGCGCCAGCAGCCCCGGACAGCCCGGGGACTATGGCTACACCTTC.

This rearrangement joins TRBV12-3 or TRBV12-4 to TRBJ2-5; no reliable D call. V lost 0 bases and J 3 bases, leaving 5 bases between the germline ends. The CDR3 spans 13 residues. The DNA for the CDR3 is TGTGCCAGCAGTTTAGCGTCAAAAGAGACCCAGTACTTC. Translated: CASSLASKETQYF.

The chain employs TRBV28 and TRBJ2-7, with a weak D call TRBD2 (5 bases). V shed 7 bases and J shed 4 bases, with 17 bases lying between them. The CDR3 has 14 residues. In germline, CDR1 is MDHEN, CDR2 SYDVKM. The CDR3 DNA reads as TGTGCCAGCATTGCGGGCCTGCCGGGGTACGAGCAGTACTTC. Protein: CASIAGLPGYEQYF.

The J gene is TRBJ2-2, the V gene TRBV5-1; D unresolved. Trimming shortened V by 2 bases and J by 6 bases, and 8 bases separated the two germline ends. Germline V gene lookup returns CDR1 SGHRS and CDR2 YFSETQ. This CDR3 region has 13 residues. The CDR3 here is CASSLHGAGELFF. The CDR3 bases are TGCGCCAGCAGCTTACATGGAGCCGGGGAGCTGTTTTTT.

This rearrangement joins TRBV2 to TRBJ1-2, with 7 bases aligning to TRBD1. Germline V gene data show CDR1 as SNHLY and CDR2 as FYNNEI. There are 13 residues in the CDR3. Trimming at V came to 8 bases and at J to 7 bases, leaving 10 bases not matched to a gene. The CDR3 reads CASQTGAPSGYTF. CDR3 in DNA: TGTGCCAGCCAAACAGGGGCCCCCTCTGGCTACACCTTC.

In DNA, the CDR3 is TGTGCCAGCAGTGAAGCCGCGTTAGGGGGCACTACCTACGAGCAGTACTTC. It translates to CASSEAALGGTTYEQYF. V gene TRBV6-1 combines with J gene TRBJ2-7; 7 positions agree with TRBD1. After removal of 0 bases from V and 2 bases from J, the junction contained 10 bases not matched to a gene. Germline V lookup: CDR1 MNHNS, CDR2 SASEGT. The CDR3 covers 17 residues.

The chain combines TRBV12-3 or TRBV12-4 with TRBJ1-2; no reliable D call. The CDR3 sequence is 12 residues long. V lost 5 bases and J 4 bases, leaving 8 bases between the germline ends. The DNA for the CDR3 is TGTGCCAGCAGTCTAATCGGCTATGGCTACACCTTC. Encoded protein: CASSLIGYGYTF.

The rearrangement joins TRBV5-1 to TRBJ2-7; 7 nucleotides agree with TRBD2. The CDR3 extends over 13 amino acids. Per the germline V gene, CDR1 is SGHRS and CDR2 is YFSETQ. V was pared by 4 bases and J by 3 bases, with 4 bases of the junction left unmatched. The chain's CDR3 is CASSSTSDYEQYF. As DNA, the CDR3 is TGCGCCAGCAGCAGCACTAGCGACTACGAGCAGTACTTC.